Below are 21 T cell receptor beta chains sequenced from a single sample in a study of OX40 agonist ivuxolimab in advanced cancers. The data were produced by immunoSEQ multiplex PCR, yet TCRdb's version contains in-frame clones alone and is incomplete. The sample lists roughly 80,000 clones, approximately 91% occurring once. The source was CD4+ or CD8+ T cells sorted from blood, collected in a trial of the OX40 agonist ivuxolimab. These receptors were taken from an adult with an advanced solid tumor such as melanoma, head and neck, liver or kidney cancer.

The gene calls are TRBV27 and TRBJ2-3; 7 nucleotides agree with TRBD1. The CDR3 spans 15 residues. After removal of 10 bases from V and 3 bases from J, the junction contained 13 bases not matched to a gene. Germline V CDR1 and CDR2: MNHEY, SMNVEV (reference sequence). This CDR3 is CATTTRQGITDTQYF. The CDR3 DNA reads TGTGCCACCACCACCCGACAGGGTATTACAGATACGCAGTATTTT.

This sequence joins TRBV27 and TRBJ1-1; D remains ambiguous. Germline V CDR1 and CDR2: MNHEY, SMNVEV (reference sequence). Between the trimmed V and J ends, which lost 3 bases and 1 base, there was a span of 6 bases. The CDR3 spans 13 residues. CDR3 region: CASSFWENTEAFF. Here the CDR3 DNA reads TGTGCCAGCAGTTTTTGGGAGAACACTGAAGCTTTCTTT.

The rearrangement uses TRBV10-1 and TRBJ2-1, with 7 positions matching TRBD1. J gave up 13 bases and V 4 bases, and 10 bases lay outside the gene matches. Looked up from germline, CDR1 is WNHNN and CDR2 is SYGVQD (reference sequence). This CDR3 has 13 residues. The CDR3 region has the DNA TGCGCCAGCAGTGGTTCATTACAGGGGTTACAGTTCTTC. Translation: CASSGSLQGLQFF.

The CDR3 sequence: CASGRAQTYSNQPQHF. The CDR3 DNA reads as TGCGCCAGCGGTAGGGCCCAAACATATAGCAATCAGCCCCAGCATTTT. V is TRBV10-1 and J is TRBJ1-5, with unresolved D. The ends were cut back, 8 bases at V and 0 bases at J, with 17 bases in the middle. The CDR3 has 16 residues. The germline gives CDR1 WNHNN, CDR2 SYGVQD (reference sequence).

The rearrangement links TRBV29-1 to TRBJ2-3; D possibly corresponds to TRBD2 (5 bases). The CDR3 loop spans 13 amino acids. Trimming left V 5 bases short and J 0 bases short, with 9 bases between. From germline, CDR1 is SQVTM and CDR2 ANQGSEA. CDR3 residues: CSVRGTSTDTQYF. DNA of the CDR3: TGCAGCGTTCGGGGTACTAGCACAGATACGCAGTATTTT.

J is TRBJ2-2 and V is TRBV6-1; a weak D match, TRBD1 (5 bases). Trimming stripped 5 bases from V and 5 bases from J, with 15 bases between. Germline V CDR1 and CDR2: MNHNS, SASEGT. This CDR3 has 15 residues. CDR3 residues: CASSPTATRTGELFF. The CDR3 DNA follows: TGTGCCAGCAGTCCGACAGCCACGAGGACCGGGGAGCTGTTTTTT.

The rearrangement uses TRBV7-2 and TRBJ2-5; TRBD2 aligns across 9 bases. The germline gives CDR1 SGHTA, CDR2 FQGNSA. J was trimmed by 5 bases and V by 1 base; bases with no gene match: 8. CDR3 length: 16 amino acids. This CDR3 reads CASSLGGGRARETQYF. The CDR3 region has the DNA TGTGCCAGCAGCTTAGGGGGCGGGAGGGCCAGGGAGACCCAGTACTTC. The full variable domain, its missing parts supplied by reference TRBV7-2 and TRBJ2-5, is GAGVSQSPSNKVTEKGKDVELRCDPISGHTALYWYRQSLGQGLEFLIYFQGNSAPDKSGLPSDRFSAERTGGSVSTLTIQRTQQEDSAVYLCASSLGGGRARETQYFGPGTRLLVL.

The chain couples TRBV6-5 to TRBJ1-6, with D possibly TRBD1 on 5 matching bases. Germline V gives CDR1 MNHEY, CDR2 SVGAGI. The CDR3 contains 12 residues. The germline V and J ends were trimmed by 7 bases and 10 bases, with 11 bases remaining between them. The CDR3 protein is CASKYGDSPLHF. The CDR3 DNA is TGTGCCAGCAAATACGGGGACTCACCCCTCCACTTT.

The chain employs TRBV14 and TRBJ2-1; tentatively, D is TRBD2 (6 bases). The CDR3 totals 13 residues. Germline CDR1 SGHDN, CDR2 FVKESK. V lost 0 bases, J lost 9 bases, and 9 bases lay in between. The CDR3 loop reads CASSQDAGREQFF. The CDR3 DNA sequence: TGTGCCAGCAGCCAAGATGCGGGGCGTGAGCAGTTCTTC.

The rearrangement joins TRBV28 to TRBJ1-5, with D tentatively TRBD1 (5 bases). Germline V lookup: CDR1 MDHEN, CDR2 SYDVKM. The CDR3 sequence is 17 residues long. Trimming shortened V by 6 bases and J by 1 base, and 19 bases separated the two germline ends. The CDR3 protein is CASSPHPQGVSNQPQHF. The CDR3 DNA is TGTGCCAGCAGCCCACACCCCCAGGGAGTAAGCAATCAGCCCCAGCATTTT.

A note on this clone: At one end the junction does not follow the germline gene, possibly because of a read error. The chain joins TRBV28 to TRBJ2-7; a possible D gene is TRBD1 (6 bases). CDR1 and CDR2 (germline): MDHEN, SYDVKM. The CDR3 runs to 12 residues. CDR3 DNA sequence: TGTGCCAGCAGTACCCCCGGGACACCCCCTAACTTC. Protein: CASSTPGTPPNF.

V is TRBV10-3 and J is TRBJ2-1; tentative D call: TRBD2 (6 bases). Germline assignment: CDR1 ENHRY and CDR2 SYGVKD. Trimming left V 7 bases short and J 1 base short, with 8 bases between. The CDR3 is 13 amino acids. The DNA of the CDR3 is TGTGCCATCAAAGGGACTTCCTACAATGAGCAGTTCTTC. Protein: CAIKGTSYNEQFF.

This chain uses TRBV30 with TRBJ2-7; 8 bases are a match to TRBD1. Germline assignment: CDR1 GTSNPN and CDR2 SVGIG (reference sequence). Trimming cost V 4 bases and J 5 bases; bases outside gene matches: 7. The CDR3 has 13 residues. The CDR3: CAWTRDRLHEQYF. In nucleotides, the CDR3 is TGTGCCTGGACTCGGGACAGGCTACACGAGCAGTACTTC.

The chain has TRBV10-3 and TRBJ2-1; TRBD2 matches 8 bases. Looked up from germline, CDR1 is ENHRY and CDR2 is SYGVKD. CDR3 length: 15 amino acids. J gave up 6 bases and V 6 bases, and 10 bases lay outside the gene matches. The CDR3 bases are TGTGCCATCAGACTCGGGAGGGGAGTCCTCAATGAGCAGTTCTTC. Its protein is CAIRLGRGVLNEQFF.

Written as DNA, the CDR3 is TGTGCCAGCAGCTTAGATGCGAGAAATGAGCAGTTCTTC. This sequence encodes CASSLDARNEQFF. The J gene is TRBJ2-1, the V gene TRBV7-3, with D unresolved. CDR1 and CDR2 from the germline V gene are SGHTA and FQGTGA. The CDR3 runs to 13 residues. The germline V and J ends were trimmed by 2 bases and 7 bases, with 9 bases remaining between them.

V is TRBV6-6 and J is TRBJ1-1; D is undetermined. Germline V gene data show CDR1 as MNHNY and CDR2 as SVGAGI (reference sequence). The CDR3 runs to 14 residues. V was pared by 4 bases and J by 3 bases, with 12 bases between. In nucleotides, the CDR3 is TGTGCCAGCAGTTCCCCCGACGGTTACACTGAAGCTTTCTTT. Its translation: CASSSPDGYTEAFF.

The chain combines TRBV5-4 with TRBJ1-4, with TRBD1 as a possible D gene (6 bases). CDR3 size: 15 residues. Germline V gene lookup returns CDR1 SGHNT and CDR2 YYREEE (reference sequence). V lost 0 bases and J 5 bases, leaving 11 bases between the germline ends. CDR3 region: CASSLEGGNNEKLFF. CDR3 nucleotide sequence: TGTGCCAGCAGCTTGGAAGGGGGAAACAATGAAAAACTGTTTTTT. The whole variable domain, remainder taken from reference TRBV5-4 and TRBJ1-4, is ETGVTQSPTHLIKTRGQQVTLRCSSQSGHNTVSWYQQALGQGPQFIFQYYREEENGRGNFPPRFSGLQFPNYSSELNVNALELDDSALYLCASSLEGGNNEKLFFGSGTQLSVL.

This clone was recorded once. The DNA of the CDR3 is TGTGCCAGCAGATGGGGTACTAGCGGACCTAATCAGCAGTTCTTC. Translating gives CASRWGTSGPNQQFF. The rearrangement uses TRBV2 and TRBJ2-1; 8 nucleotides agree with TRBD2. Germline CDR1 is SNHLY and CDR2 is FYNNEI. The CDR3 is made up of 15 amino acids. J was trimmed by 11 bases and V by 6 bases; bases with no gene match: 15.

The rearrangement uses TRBV9 and TRBJ2-3; TRBD2 agrees at 12 bases. The CDR3 runs 16 residues. V shed 2 bases, J shed 3 bases, and the junction held 4 bases outside the gene matches. CDR1 and CDR2 from the germline V gene are SGDLS and YYNGEE. CDR3 nucleotides: TGTGCCAGCAGCGTGACTAGCGGGAGAGGGACAGATACGCAGTATTTT. It encodes CASSVTSGRGTDTQYF.

The chain carries TRBV5-4 and TRBJ2-3, with a possible D match to TRBD2 (6 bases). The CDR3 has 15 amino acids. Germline-derived CDR1 and CDR2 are SGHNT and YYREEE (reference sequence). V was shortened by 3 bases and J by 8 bases, with 19 bases between the two germline ends. CDR3 amino acids: CASSSLGGRRGTQYF. CDR3 nucleotide sequence: TGTGCCAGCAGCTCCCTCGGGGGTCGACGCGGTACGCAGTATTTT.

The chain links TRBV11-3 to TRBJ2-7, with 14 bases identical to TRBD2. Germline CDR1 is SGHNT and CDR2 is YENEEA. J gave up 0 bases and V 6 bases, and 7 bases lay outside the gene matches. The CDR3 is 17 residues long. The CDR3 loop is CASSKPGLAGGSYEQYF. CDR3 nucleotides: TGTGCCAGCAGTAAACCCGGACTAGCGGGAGGCTCCTACGAGCAGTACTTC.